This TCR beta chain stems from a study of OX40 agonist ivuxolimab in advanced cancers. The CDR3 runs to 13 residues. V was cut by 8 bases and J by 6 bases, with 14 bases left in between. Germline CDR1 SEHNR, CDR2 FQNEAQ (reference sequence). Only in-frame clones appear in the TCRdb table, and some are missing; sequencing was by immunoSEQ multiplex PCR. The table has more than 60,000 clones, around 87% seen once. This rearrangement joins TRBV7-9 to TRBJ2-1; D not resolved. The clonotype comes from an adult with an advanced solid tumor such as melanoma, head and neck, liver or kidney cancer. Here the sequenced sample was CD4+ or CD8+ T cells sorted from blood, taken in a trial of the OX40 agonist ivuxolimab. This chain's CDR3 is CASYFPASNEQFF. The CDR3 nucleotides read TGTGCCAGCTATTTTCCGGCATCCAATGAGCAGTTCTTC.